This is a list of T cell receptor beta chains from one sample in a study of OX40 agonist ivuxolimab in advanced cancers. Method: immunoSEQ multiplex PCR; TCRdb's copy keeps in-frame clones and lacks some. The profile shows some 31,000 clones, 60% to 85% of them singletons. This sample comprised CD4+ or CD8+ T cells sorted from blood, obtained in a trial of the OX40 agonist ivuxolimab. The receptors originated from an adult with an advanced solid tumor such as melanoma, head and neck, liver or kidney cancer. CDR3s include the opening cysteine and the closing phenylalanine or tryptophan. Each record gives: CDR3 DNA, CDR3 protein, J gene, D gene, clone size, V gene. A D gene is named only where the DNA matches it firmly. Clone sizes are given selectively: once, few, many, or a class where the clone is expanded.

DNA: TGTGCCAGCAGCTCACTAGCGGGGGGGCCAGTCAATGAGCAGTTCTTC; CDR3: CASSSLAGGPVNEQFF; J: TRBJ2-1; D: TRBD2; size: .; V: TRBV7-6
DNA: TGTGCCTGGAGGGGAGAGTATAGCAATCAGCCCCAGCATTTT; CDR3: CAWRGEYSNQPQHF; J: TRBJ1-5; D: .; size: .; V: TRBV30
DNA: TGCAGTGCCCGTGGGGCAGCCGAGCAGTACTTC; CDR3: CSARGAAEQYF; J: TRBJ2-7; D: .; size: .; V: TRBV20-1
DNA: TGTGCCAGCAGTGAAGCGAACCTTCAGCCCCAGCATTTT; CDR3: CASSEANLQPQHF; J: TRBJ1-5; D: .; size: .; V: TRBV6-1
DNA: TGTGCCAGCAGCTTCAGGATGAACACCGGGGAGCTGTTTTTT; CDR3: CASSFRMNTGELFF; J: TRBJ2-2; D: .; size: .; V: TRBV7-2
DNA: TGTGCCTGGAGCGTAAGCATAGCAACTAATGAAAAACTGTTTTTT; CDR3: CAWSVSIATNEKLFF; J: TRBJ1-4; D: .; size: .; V: TRBV30
DNA: TGTGCCAGTAGTATATCTAGAGGAACCTACAATGAGCAGTTCTTC; CDR3: CASSISRGTYNEQFF; J: TRBJ2-1; D: .; size: .; V: TRBV19
DNA: TGCAGCGTTGTCCTAGGCCTACGGGCGGGCGAGCAGTTCTTC; CDR3: CSVVLGLRAGEQFF; J: TRBJ2-1; D: .; size: .; V: TRBV29-1
DNA: TGCGCCAGCAGCTTGGAGGCCAATTCCTACGAGCAGTACTTC; CDR3: CASSLEANSYEQYF; J: TRBJ2-7; D: .; size: .; V: TRBV5-1
DNA: TGTGCCAGCAGCTCTTGGACGGCCCGGGGTAGCAATCAGCCCCAGCATTTT; CDR3: CASSSWTARGSNQPQHF; J: TRBJ1-5; D: .; size: .; V: TRBV7-3
DNA: TGTGCCAGCAGCTTAGATCAACTAGCGGGGAGCGAGCAGTACTTC; CDR3: CASSLDQLAGSEQYF; J: TRBJ2-7; D: TRBD2; size: .; V: TRBV11-2
DNA: TGTGCCAGCAGCTTAGGATTGCAGGGATCCTATGGCTACACCTTC; CDR3: CASSLGLQGSYGYTF; J: TRBJ1-2; D: .; size: .; V: TRBV7-9
DNA: TGCGCCAGCGCAAACACAGGGCGTCCTGAAGCTTTCTTT; CDR3: CASANTGRPEAFF; J: TRBJ1-1; D: .; size: .; V: TRBV4-1
DNA: TGTGCCAGCAGCTTAGCGGCCAGCTCTGGAAACACCATATATTTT; CDR3: CASSLAASSGNTIYF; J: TRBJ1-3; D: .; size: .; V: TRBV7-2
DNA: TGTGCCAGCAGCCGGACAGCTCAAGTCTACGAGCAGTACTTC; CDR3: CASSRTAQVYEQYF; J: TRBJ2-7; D: .; size: .; V: TRBV6-1
DNA: TGTGCCAGCAGCACCGGGACAACTAGAGAGACCCAGTACTTC; CDR3: CASSTGTTRETQYF; J: TRBJ2-5; D: .; size: once; V: TRBV7-2